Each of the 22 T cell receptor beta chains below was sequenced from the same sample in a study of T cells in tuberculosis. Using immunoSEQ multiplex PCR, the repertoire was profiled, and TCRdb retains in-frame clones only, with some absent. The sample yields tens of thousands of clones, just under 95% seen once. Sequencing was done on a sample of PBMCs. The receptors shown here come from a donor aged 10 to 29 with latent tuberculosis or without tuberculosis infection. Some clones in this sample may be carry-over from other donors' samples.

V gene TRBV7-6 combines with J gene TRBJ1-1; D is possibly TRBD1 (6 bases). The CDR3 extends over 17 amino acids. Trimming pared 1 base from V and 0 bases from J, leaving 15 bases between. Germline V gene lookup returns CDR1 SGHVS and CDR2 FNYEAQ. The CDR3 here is CASSLEGGIHMNTEAFF. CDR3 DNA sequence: TGTGCCAGCAGCTTAGAGGGGGGGATCCACATGAACACTGAAGCTTTCTTT.

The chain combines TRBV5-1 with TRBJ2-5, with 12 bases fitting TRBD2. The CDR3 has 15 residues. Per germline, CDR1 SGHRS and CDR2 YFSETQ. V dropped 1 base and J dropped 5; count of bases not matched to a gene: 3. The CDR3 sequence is CASSLQLAGGETQYF. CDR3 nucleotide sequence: TGCGCCAGCAGCTTGCAACTAGCGGGGGGCGAGACCCAGTACTTC.

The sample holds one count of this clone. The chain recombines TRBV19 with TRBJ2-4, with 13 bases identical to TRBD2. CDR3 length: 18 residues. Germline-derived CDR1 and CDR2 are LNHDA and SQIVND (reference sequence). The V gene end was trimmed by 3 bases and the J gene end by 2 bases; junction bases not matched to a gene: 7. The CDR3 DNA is TGTGCCAGTAGTATCTCTCTACTAGCGGGGGGGACCAAAAACATTCAGTACTTC. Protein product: CASSISLLAGGTKNIQYF.

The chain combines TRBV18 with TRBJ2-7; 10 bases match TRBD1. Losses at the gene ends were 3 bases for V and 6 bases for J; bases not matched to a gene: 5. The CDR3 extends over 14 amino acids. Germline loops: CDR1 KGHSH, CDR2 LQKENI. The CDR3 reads CASSPVGTGVEQYF. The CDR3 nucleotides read TGTGCCAGCTCACCCGTCGGGACAGGGGTCGAGCAGTACTTC.

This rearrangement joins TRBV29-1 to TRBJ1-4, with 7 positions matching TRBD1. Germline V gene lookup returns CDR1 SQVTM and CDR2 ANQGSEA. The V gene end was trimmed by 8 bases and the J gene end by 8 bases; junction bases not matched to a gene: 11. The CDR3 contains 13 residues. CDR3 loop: CSIRQGVGEKLFF. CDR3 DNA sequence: TGCAGCATTAGACAGGGAGTAGGGGAAAAACTGTTTTTT.

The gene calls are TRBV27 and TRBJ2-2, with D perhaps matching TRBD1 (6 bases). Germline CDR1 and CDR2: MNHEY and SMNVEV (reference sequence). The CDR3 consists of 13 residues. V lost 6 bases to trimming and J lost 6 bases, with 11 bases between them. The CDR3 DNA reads TGTGCCAGCAGGACTCAGGGGCCCGGGGAGCTGTTTTTT. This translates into CASRTQGPGELFF.

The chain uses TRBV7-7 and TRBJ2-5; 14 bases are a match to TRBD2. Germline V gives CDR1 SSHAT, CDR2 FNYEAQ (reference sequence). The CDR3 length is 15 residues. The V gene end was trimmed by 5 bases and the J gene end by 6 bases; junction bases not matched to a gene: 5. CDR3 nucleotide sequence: TGTGCCAGCAGCAGAGGACTAGCGGGGGGTCAGACCCAGTACTTC. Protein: CASSRGLAGGQTQYF.

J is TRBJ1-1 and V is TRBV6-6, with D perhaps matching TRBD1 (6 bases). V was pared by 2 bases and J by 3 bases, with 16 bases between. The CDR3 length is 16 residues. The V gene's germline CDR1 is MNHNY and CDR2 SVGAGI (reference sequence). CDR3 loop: CASSYPETGPYTEAFF. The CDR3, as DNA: TGTGCCAGCAGTTACCCTGAAACAGGGCCGTACACTGAAGCTTTCTTT.

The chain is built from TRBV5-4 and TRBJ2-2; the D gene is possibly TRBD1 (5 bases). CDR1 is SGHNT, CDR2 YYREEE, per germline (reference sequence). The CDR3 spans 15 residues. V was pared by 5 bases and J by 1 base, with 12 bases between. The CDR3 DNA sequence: TGTGCCAGCAGTGCGAGACAGCTGAACACCGGGGAGCTGTTTTTT. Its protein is CASSARQLNTGELFF.

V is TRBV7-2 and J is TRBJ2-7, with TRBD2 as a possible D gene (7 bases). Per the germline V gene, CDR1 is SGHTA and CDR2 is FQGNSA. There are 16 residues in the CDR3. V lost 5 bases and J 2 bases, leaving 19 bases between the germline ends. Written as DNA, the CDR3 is TGTGCCAGCAGCCAAGGTCGTGGGGGGGCCCCCTACGAGCAGTACTTC. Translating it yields CASSQGRGGAPYEQYF.

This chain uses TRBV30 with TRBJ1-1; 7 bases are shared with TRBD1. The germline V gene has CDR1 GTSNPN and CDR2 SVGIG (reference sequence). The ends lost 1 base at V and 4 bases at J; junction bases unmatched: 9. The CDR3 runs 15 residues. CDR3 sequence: CAWSDLLQGSTEAFF. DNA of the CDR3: TGTGCCTGGAGTGACCTTCTACAGGGGTCCACTGAAGCTTTCTTT.

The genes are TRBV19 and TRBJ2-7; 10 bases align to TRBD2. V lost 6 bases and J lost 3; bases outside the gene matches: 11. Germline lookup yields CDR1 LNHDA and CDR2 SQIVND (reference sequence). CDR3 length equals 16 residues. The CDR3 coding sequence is TGTGCCAGTAGCCAAACCCCGGGACTAGCGAACTACGAGCAGTACTTC. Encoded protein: CASSQTPGLANYEQYF.

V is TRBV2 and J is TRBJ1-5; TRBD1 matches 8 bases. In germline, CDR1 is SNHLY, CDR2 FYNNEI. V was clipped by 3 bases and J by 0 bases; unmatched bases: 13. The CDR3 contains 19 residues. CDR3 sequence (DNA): TGTGCCAGCAGTGAGTTGGGACAGGTTGGAATTTATAGCAATCAGCCCCAGCATTTT. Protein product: CASSELGQVGIYSNQPQHF.

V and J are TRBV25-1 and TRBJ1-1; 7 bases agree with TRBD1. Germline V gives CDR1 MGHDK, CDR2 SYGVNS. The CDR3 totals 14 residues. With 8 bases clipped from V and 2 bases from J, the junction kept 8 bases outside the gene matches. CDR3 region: CASDPGTVNTEAFF. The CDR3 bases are TGTGCCAGCGACCCGGGGACAGTTAACACTGAAGCTTTCTTT.

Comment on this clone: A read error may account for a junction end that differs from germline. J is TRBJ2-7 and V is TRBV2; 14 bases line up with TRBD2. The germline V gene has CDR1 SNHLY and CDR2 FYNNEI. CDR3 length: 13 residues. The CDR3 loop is CASGTSGRNGLDF. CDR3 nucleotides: TGTGCCAGTGGGACTAGCGGGAGAAACGGGTTAGACTTC.

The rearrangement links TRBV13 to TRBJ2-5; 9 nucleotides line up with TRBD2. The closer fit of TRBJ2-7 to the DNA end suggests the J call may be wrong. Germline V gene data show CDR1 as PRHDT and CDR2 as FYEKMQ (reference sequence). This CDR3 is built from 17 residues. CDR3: CASSLGPPSGGYYEQYF. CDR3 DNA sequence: TGTGCCAGCAGCTTAGGCCCCCCGAGCGGGGGGTATTACGAGCAGTACTTC.

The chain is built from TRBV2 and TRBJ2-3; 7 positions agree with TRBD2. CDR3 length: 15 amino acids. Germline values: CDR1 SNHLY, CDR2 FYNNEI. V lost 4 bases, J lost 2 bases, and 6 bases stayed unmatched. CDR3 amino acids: CASSVGGGDTDTQYF. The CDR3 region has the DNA TGTGCCAGCAGTGTGGGCGGGGGTGACACAGATACGCAGTATTTT.

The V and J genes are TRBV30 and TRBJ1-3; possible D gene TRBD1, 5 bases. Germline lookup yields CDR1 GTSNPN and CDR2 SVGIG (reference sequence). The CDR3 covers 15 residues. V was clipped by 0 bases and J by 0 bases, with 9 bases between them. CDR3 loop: CAWSVRGGSGNTIYF. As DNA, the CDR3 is TGTGCCTGGAGTGTAAGGGGCGGCTCTGGAAACACCATATATTTT. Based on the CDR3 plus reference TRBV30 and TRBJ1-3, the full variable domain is SQTIHQWPATLVQPVGSPLSLECTVEGTSNPNLYWYRQAAGRGLQLLFYSVGIGQISSEVPQNLSASRPQDRQFILSSKKLLLSDSGFYLCAWSVRGGSGNTIYFGEGSWLTVV.

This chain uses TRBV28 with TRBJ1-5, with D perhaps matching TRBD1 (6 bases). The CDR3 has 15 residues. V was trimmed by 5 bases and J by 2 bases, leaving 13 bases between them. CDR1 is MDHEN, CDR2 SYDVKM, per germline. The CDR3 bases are TGTGCCAGCAGTATTCCAGGGGCTGGCAATCAGCCCCAGCATTTT. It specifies CASSIPGAGNQPQHF.

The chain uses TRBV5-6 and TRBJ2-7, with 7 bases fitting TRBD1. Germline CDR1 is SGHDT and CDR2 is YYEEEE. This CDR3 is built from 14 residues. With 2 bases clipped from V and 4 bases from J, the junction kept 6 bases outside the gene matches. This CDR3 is CASSFDRVKYEQYF. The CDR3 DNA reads TGTGCCAGCAGCTTCGACAGGGTAAAATACGAGCAGTACTTC. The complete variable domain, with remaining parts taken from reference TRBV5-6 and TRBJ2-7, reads DAGVTQSPTHLIKTRGQQVTLRCSPKSGHDTVSWYQQALGQGPQFIFQYYEEEERQRGNFPDRFSGHQFPNYSSELNVNALLLGDSALYLCASSFDRVKYEQYFGPGTRLTVT.

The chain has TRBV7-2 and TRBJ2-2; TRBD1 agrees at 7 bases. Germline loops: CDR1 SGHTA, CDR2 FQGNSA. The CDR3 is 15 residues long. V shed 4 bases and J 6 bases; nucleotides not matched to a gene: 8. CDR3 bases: TGTGCCAGCAGCTCCGAATCGACAGGGCCCGGGGAGCTGTTTTTT. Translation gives CASSSESTGPGELFF.

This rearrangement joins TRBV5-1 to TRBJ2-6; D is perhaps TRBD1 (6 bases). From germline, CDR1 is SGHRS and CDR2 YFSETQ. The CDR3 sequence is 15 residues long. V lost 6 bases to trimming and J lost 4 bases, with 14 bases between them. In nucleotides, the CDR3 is TGCGCCAGCACGCCACAGGGACACGGGGCCAACGTCCTGACTTTC. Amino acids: CASTPQGHGANVLTF.